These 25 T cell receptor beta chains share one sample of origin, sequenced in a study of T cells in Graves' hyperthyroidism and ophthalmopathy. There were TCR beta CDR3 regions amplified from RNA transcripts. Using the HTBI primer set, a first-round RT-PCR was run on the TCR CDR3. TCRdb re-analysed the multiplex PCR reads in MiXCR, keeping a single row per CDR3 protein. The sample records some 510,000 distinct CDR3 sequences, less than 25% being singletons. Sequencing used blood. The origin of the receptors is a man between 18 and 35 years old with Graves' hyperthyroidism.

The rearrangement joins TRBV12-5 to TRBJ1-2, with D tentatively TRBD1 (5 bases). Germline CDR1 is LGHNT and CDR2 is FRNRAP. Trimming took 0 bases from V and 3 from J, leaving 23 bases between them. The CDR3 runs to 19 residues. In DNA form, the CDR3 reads TGTGCTAGTGGTTTGGTATCAGGCAGGGAGCCTCCTTTTGACTATGGCTACACCTTC. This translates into CASGLVSGREPPFDYGYTF.

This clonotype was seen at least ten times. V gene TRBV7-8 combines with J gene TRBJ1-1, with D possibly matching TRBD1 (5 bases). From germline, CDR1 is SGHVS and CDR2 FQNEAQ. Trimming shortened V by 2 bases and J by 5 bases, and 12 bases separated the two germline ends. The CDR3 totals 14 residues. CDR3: CASSLRGAGTEAFF. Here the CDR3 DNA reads TGTGCCAGCAGCTTAAGAGGGGCAGGGACTGAAGCTTTCTTT.

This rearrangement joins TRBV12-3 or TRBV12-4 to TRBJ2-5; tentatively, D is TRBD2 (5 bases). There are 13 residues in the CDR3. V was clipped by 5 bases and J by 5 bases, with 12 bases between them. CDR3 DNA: TGTGCCAGCAGTCCGTCGCCGGGGGAGACCCAGTACTTC. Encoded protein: CASSPSPGETQYF.

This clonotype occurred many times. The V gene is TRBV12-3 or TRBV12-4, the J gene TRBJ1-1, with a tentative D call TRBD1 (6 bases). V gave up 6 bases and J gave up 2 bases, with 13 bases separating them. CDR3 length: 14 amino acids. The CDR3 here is CASRGGLVNTEAFF. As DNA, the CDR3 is TGTGCCAGCAGAGGGGGTTTGGTCAACACTGAAGCTTTCTTT.

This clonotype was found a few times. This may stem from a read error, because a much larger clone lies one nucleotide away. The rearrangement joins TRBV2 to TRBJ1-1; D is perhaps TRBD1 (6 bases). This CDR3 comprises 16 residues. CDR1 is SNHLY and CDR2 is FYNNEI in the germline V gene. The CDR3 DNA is TGTGCCAGCAGTGGGACAGTAGGCATTTTGAACACTGGAGCTTTCTTT. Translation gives CASSGTVGILNTGAFF.

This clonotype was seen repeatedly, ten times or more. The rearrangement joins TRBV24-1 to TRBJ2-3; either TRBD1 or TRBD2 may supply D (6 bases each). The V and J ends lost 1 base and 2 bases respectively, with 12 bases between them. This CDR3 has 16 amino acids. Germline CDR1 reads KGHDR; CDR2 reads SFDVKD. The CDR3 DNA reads TGTGCCACCAGTGATTTAGTGGGGGGCTTCACAGATACGCAGTATTTT. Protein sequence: CATSDLVGGFTDTQYF.

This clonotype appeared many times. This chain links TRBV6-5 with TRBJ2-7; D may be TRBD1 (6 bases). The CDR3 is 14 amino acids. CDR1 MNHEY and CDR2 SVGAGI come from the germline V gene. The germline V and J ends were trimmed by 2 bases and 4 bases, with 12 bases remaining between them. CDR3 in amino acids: CASSYGGLGYEQYF. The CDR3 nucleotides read TGTGCCAGCAGTTACGGGGGCTTAGGTTACGAGCAGTACTTC.

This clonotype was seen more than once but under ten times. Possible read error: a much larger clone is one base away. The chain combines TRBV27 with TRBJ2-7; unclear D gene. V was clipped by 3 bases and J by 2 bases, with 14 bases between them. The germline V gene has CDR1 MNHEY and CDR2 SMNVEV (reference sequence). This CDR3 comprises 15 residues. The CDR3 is CASSFQGPNAYEQYF. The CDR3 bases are TGTGCCAGCAGTTTTCAAGGGCCTAACGCCTACGAGCAGTACTTC.

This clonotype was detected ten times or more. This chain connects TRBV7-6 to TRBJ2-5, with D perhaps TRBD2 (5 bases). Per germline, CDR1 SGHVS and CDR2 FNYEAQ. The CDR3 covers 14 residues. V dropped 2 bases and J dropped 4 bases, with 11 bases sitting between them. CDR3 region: CASSLRESLETQYF. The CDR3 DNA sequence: TGTGCCAGCAGCTTAAGGGAGAGCCTAGAGACCCAGTACTTC.

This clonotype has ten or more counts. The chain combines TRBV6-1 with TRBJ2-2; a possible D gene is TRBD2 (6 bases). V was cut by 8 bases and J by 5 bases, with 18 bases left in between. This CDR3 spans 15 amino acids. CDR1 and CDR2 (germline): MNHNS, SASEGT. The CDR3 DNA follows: TGTGCCAGCGAGCCGGGACTCTATGGGACCGGGGAGCTGTTTTTT. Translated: CASEPGLYGTGELFF.

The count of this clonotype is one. CDR3 bases: TGTGCCAGTAGCCTCGGACAGCCGGCAGGGTCCAACGTCCTGACTTTC. Its protein is CASSLGQPAGSNVLTF. The V and J genes are TRBV19 and TRBJ2-6; maybe TRBD1 (6 bases). The V end was cut by 6 bases, the J end by 8 bases, with 20 bases between. This CDR3 region has 16 residues. The germline V gene has CDR1 LNHDA and CDR2 SQIVND (reference sequence). Full variable domain (outside the CDR3, taken from reference TRBV19 and TRBJ2-6): DGGITQSPKYLFRKEGQNVTLSCEQNLNHDAMYWYRQDPGQGLRLIYYSQIVNDFQKGDIAEGYSVSREKKESFPLTVTSAQKNPTAFYLCASSLGQPAGSNVLTFGAGSRLTVL.

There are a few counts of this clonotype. The DNA of the CDR3 is TGTGCCAGCAGTTTATTTATGATGGACACCAACTATGGCTACACCTTC. Encoded protein: CASSLFMMDTNYGYTF. V gene TRBV28 combines with J gene TRBJ1-2, with TRBD1 as a possible D gene (5 bases). The germline gives CDR1 MDHEN, CDR2 SYDVKM. The CDR3 runs to 16 residues. Trimming shortened V by 1 base and J by 2 bases, and 14 bases separated the two germline ends.

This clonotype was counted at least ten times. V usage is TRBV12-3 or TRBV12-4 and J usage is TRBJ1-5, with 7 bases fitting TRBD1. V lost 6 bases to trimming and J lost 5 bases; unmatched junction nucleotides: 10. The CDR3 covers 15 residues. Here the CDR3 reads CASRQQGISDQPQHF. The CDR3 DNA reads TGTGCCAGCAGGCAACAGGGGATCTCTGATCAGCCCCAGCATTTT.

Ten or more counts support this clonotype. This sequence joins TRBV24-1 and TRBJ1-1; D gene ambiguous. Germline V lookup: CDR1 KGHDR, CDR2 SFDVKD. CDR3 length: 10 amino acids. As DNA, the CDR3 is TGTGAAGCCGAGAACACTGAAGCTTTCTTT. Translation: CEAENTEAFF.

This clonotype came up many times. DNA for the CDR3: TGTGCCAGCAGCCCCCGTAAAGGGGTAAGCAATCAGCCCCAGCATTTT. Protein: CASSPRKGVSNQPQHF. The chain uses TRBV6-1 and TRBJ1-5, with D perhaps TRBD1 (5 bases). The germline V and J ends were trimmed by 6 bases and 1 base, with 16 bases remaining between them. CDR3 length: 16 residues. CDR1 MNHNS and CDR2 SASEGT come from the germline V gene.

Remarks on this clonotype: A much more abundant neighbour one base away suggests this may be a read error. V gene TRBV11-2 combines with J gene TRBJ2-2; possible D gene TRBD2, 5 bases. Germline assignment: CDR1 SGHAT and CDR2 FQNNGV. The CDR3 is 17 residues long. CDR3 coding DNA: TGTGCCAGCAGCTCTGGGGATTGGATTTCGGAGACCGGGGAGCTGTGTTTT. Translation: CASSSGDWISETGELCF.

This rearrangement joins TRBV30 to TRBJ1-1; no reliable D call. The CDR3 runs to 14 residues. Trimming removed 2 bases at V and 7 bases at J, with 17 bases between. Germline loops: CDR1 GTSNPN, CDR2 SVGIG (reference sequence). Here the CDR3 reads CAWSPAQYSIEAFF. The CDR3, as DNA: TGTGCCTGGAGTCCCGCACAGTACAGTATTGAAGCTTTCTTT.

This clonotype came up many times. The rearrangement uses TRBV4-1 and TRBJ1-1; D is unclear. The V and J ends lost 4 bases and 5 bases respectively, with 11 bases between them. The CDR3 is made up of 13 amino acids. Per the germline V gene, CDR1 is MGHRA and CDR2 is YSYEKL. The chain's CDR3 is CASSRLVGTEAFF. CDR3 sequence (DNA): TGCGCCAGCAGCCGTCTGGTGGGTACTGAAGCTTTCTTT.

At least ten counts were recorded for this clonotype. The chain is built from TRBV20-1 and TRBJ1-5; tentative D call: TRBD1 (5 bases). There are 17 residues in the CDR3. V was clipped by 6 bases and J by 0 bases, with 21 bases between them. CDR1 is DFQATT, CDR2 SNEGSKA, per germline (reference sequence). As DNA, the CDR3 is TGCAGTGCCGCTCCCCTCCGGGACGGGTATAGCAATCAGCCCCAGCATTTT. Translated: CSAAPLRDGYSNQPQHF.

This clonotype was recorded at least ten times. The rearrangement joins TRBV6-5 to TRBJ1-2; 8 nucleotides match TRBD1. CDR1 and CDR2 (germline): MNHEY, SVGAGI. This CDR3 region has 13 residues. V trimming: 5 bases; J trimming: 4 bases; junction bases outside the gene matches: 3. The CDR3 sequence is CASSNRGVYGYTF. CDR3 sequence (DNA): TGTGCCAGCAGTAACAGGGGGGTCTATGGCTACACCTTC.

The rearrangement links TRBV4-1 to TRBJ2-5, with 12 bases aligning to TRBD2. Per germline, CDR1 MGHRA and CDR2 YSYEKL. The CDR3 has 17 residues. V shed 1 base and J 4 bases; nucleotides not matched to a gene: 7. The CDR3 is CASSQVVSSGRAETQYF. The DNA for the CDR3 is TGCGCCAGCAGCCAAGTTGTTTCTAGCGGGAGGGCAGAGACCCAGTACTTC.

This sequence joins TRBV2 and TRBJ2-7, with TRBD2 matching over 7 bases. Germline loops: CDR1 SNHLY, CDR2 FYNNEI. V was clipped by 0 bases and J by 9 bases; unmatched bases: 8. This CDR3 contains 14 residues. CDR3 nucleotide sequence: TGTGCCAGCAGTGAAGCTAAGACTAGCCAGTTGCAGTACTTC. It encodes CASSEAKTSQLQYF.

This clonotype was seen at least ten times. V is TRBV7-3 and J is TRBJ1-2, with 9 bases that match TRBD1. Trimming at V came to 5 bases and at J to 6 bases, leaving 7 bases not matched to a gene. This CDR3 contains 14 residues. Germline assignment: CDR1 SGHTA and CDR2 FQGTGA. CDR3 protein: CASSPPTGGDGYTF. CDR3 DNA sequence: TGTGCCAGCAGCCCCCCGACAGGGGGGGATGGCTACACCTTC.

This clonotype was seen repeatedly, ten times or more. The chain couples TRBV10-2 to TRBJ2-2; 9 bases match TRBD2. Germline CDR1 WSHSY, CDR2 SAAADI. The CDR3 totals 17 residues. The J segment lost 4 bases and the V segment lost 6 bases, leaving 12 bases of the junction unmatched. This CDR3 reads CASSLPPSGGSTGELFF. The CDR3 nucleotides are TGCGCCAGCAGCCTCCCCCCGAGCGGGGGGAGCACCGGGGAGCTGTTTTTT.

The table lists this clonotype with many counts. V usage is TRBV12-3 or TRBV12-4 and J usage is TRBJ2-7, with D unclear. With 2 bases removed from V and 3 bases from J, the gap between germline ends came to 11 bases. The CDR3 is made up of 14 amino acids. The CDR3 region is CASSLQGPLYEQYF. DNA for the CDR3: TGTGCCAGCAGTTTACAAGGGCCGCTCTACGAGCAGTACTTC.